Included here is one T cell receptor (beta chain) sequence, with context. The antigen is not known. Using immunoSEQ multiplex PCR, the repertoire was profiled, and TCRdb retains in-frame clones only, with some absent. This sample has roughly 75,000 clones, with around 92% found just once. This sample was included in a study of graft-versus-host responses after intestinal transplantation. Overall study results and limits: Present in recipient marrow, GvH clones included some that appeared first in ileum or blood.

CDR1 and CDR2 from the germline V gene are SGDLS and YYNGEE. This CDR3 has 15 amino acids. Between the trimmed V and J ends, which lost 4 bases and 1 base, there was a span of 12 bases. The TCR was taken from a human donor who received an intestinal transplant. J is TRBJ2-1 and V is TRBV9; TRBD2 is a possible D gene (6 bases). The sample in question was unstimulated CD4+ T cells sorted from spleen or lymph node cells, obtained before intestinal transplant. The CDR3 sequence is CASSPGLKSYNEQFF. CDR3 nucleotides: TGTGCCAGCAGCCCCGGACTAAAGTCCTACAATGAGCAGTTCTTC.